This T cell receptor beta chain comes out of a study of blood T cell repertoires in COVID-19. Study overall: PBMCs, B-cell-depleted T cells, or T cells were the source of the cDNA or gDNA that made up the material.

The repertoire was sequenced with immunoSEQ multiplex PCR; TCRdb's copy has only in-frame clones and lacks some. In the table there are 95,000 to 110,000 clones, approximately 88% of which are singletons. Germline V gene lookup returns CDR1 SGHRS and CDR2 YFSETQ. This CDR3 comprises 14 residues. V was clipped by 0 bases and J by 5 bases; unmatched bases: 1. This TCR came from a human donor in a cohort sampled during active COVID-19. The sequenced sample was peripheral blood. The J gene is TRBJ2-3, the V gene TRBV5-1, with 9 positions matching TRBD1. CDR3 amino acids: CASSLEGQGDTQYF. CDR3 DNA: TGCGCCAGCAGCTTGGAGGGACAGGGAGATACGCAGTATTTT.